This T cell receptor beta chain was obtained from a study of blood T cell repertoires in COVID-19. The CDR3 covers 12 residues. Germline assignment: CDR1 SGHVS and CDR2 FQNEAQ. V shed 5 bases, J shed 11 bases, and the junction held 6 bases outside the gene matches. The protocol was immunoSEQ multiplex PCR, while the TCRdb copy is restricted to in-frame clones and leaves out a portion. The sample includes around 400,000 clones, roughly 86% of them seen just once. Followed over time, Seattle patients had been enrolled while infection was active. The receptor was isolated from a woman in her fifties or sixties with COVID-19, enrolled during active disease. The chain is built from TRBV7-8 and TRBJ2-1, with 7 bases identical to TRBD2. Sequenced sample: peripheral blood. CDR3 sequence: CASSRPGGKQFF. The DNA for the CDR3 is TGTGCCAGCAGCCGCCCCGGGGGGAAGCAGTTCTTC.